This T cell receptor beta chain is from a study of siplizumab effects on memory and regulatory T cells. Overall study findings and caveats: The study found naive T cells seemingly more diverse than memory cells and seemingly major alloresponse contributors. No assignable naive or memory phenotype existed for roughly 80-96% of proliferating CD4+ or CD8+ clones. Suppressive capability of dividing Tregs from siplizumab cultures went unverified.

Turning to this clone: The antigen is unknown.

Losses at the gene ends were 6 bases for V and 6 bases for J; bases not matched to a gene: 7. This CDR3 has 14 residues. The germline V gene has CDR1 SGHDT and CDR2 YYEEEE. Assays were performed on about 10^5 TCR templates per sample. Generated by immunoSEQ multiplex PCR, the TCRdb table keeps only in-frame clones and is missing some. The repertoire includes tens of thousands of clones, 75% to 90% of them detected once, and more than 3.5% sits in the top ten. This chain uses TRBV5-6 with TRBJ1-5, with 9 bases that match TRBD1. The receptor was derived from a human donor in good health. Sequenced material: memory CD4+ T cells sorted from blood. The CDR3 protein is CASTRTGEGQPQHF. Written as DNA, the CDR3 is TGTGCCAGCACCCGGACAGGGGAGGGTCAGCCCCAGCATTTT. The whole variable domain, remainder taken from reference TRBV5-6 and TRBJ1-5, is DAGVTQSPTHLIKTRGQQVTLRCSPKSGHDTVSWYQQALGQGPQFIFQYYEEEERQRGNFPDRFSGHQFPNYSSELNVNALLLGDSALYLCASTRTGEGQPQHFGDGTRLSIL.